A selection of T cell receptor beta chains follows, all from one sample in a study of blood T cell repertoires in COVID-19. Clones were read by immunoSEQ multiplex PCR, and TCRdb kept only the in-frame ones, dropping some. The data show 150,000 to 200,000 clones, approximately 88% seen once. Sequencing was carried out using peripheral blood. Source of these receptors: a woman older than 75 with active or convalescent COVID-19. Both conserved end residues are part of each CDR3. Fields, in order: D gene, J gene, V gene, clone size, CDR3 DNA, CDR3 protein. A D gene is named only where the DNA matches it firmly. The size entry is marked missing in some rows and otherwise reads once, few, many or a size class.

-	TRBJ2-1	TRBV5-4	-	TGTGCCAGCAGCTCGATGAGAGGGATCTACAATGAGCAGTTCTTC	CASSSMRGIYNEQFF
-	TRBJ1-4	TRBV6-5	-	TGTGCCAGCAGGGGGGGGGACTCTCGAGACGAAAAACTGTTTTTT	CASRGGDSRDEKLFF
-	TRBJ2-5	TRBV19	-	TGTGCCAGTAGTCACAATCTGGGGGGCCAAGAGACCCAGTACTTC	CASSHNLGGQETQYF
-	TRBJ1-2	TRBV5-4	-	TGTGCCAGCAGCCCGGACGGACAGATGTTCTATGGCTACACCTTC	CASSPDGQMFYGYTF
-	TRBJ1-3	TRBV6-5	many	TGTGCCAGCAGTTACTCACGGGGCTCTGGAAACACCATATATTTT	CASSYSRGSGNTIYF
-	TRBJ1-1	TRBV5-1	-	TGCGCCAGCAGCCGCGGACAGAACACTGAAGCTTTCTTT	CASSRGQNTEAFF
-	TRBJ1-5	TRBV6-5	-	TGTGCCAGCAGCGAGAACCTGAATCAGCCCCAGCATTTT	CASSENLNQPQHF
TRBD2	TRBJ2-1	TRBV5-1	-	TGCGCCACCGGACTAGCGGGTCCCAATGAGCAGTTCTTC	CATGLAGPNEQFF
TRBD1	TRBJ1-2	TRBV7-8	-	TGTGCCAGCAGCTTGGGAAGGGGGCGAGGTTACGGCTACACCTTC	CASSLGRGRGYGYTF
-	TRBJ1-3	TRBV7-2	-	TGTGCCAGCAGCTTATCGTATTTCTCTGGAAACACCATATATTTT	CASSLSYFSGNTIYF
-	TRBJ1-2	TRBV5-4	-	TGTGCCAGCAGCTTGCCGAGATCTGGTGGCTACACCTTC	CASSLPRSGGYTF
-	TRBJ1-6	TRBV19	-	TGTGCCAGTCAAACTTCACAGGGCAATAATTCACCCCTCCACTTT	CASQTSQGNNSPLHF
TRBD1	TRBJ1-1	TRBV3-1/TRBV3-2	-	TGTGCCAGCAGCCAAAGCCGGACAGGGGGCTCTGAAGCTTTCTTT	CASSQSRTGGSEAFF
-	TRBJ2-7	TRBV19	-	TGTGCCAGTAGTCAGGGATACGAGCAGTACTTC	CASSQGYEQYF
TRBD1	TRBJ1-5	TRBV19	-	TGTGCCAGTAGTATGACAGGGGATTCGAGCAATCAGCCCCAGCATTTT	CASSMTGDSSNQPQHF
TRBD1	TRBJ2-5	TRBV4-1	-	TGCGCCAGCAGCCAAAGGGTGACAGGGGGCGCAGCAGAGACCCAGTACTTC	CASSQRVTGGAAETQYF
-	TRBJ1-6	TRBV7-2	-	TGTGCCAGCAGCTTAGGGGGGGGGTACGGACCCCTCCACTTT	CASSLGGGYGPLHF
-	TRBJ1-4	TRBV4-3	-	TGCGCCAGCAGCCAAGATGGCGGGAGTTTAAATGAAAAACTGTTTTTT	CASSQDGGSLNEKLFF
TRBD2	TRBJ2-5	TRBV7-8	-	TGTGCCAGCAGCCTCAGCGGCTTCCCGGGACTAGCGGGGGGCCCTCAAGAGACCCAGTACTTC	CASSLSGFPGLAGGPQETQYF
-	TRBJ2-5	TRBV12-5	-	TGTGCTAGTGGTCTACCGGGGGGCCGGGAGACCCAGTACTTC	CASGLPGGRETQYF
TRBD1	TRBJ2-3	TRBV5-1	once	TGCGCCAGCAGCTTAAGACCCAACCGACAGGGGGCGGGTTCCACAGATACGCAGTATTTT	CASSLRPNRQGAGSTDTQYF
TRBD2	TRBJ2-3	TRBV5-4	-	TGTGCCAGCAGCGAGGGACTAGCGGGGGTCACGGATACGCAGTATTTT	CASSEGLAGVTDTQYF
-	TRBJ2-3	TRBV10-3	-	TGTGCCATCAGATTAGAGAGCACAGATACGCAGTATTTT	CAIRLESTDTQYF
TRBD2	TRBJ2-1	TRBV9	once	TGTGCCAGCAGCGTCTCTGGACTAGCGGAAAATGAGCAGTTCTTC	CASSVSGLAENEQFF
-	TRBJ2-7	TRBV5-1	-	TGCGCCAGCAGCTTCTCGCAGGGGGGTCGGGAGCAGTACTTC	CASSFSQGGREQYF
-	TRBJ2-2	TRBV6-6	-	TGTGCCAGCGCAAGGGCCCAGGGGAGCACCGGGGAGCTGTTTTTT	CASARAQGSTGELFF
TRBD2	TRBJ2-1	TRBV4-3	-	TGCGCCAGCAGCCAAGACCGAGGGCGGGGGGGGAATGAGCAGTTCTTC	CASSQDRGRGGNEQFF
-	TRBJ1-2	TRBV3-1/TRBV3-2	once	TGTGCCAGCAGTCCGACAGGCTTCTATGGCTACACCTTC	CASSPTGFYGYTF
-	TRBJ1-2	TRBV5-8	-	TGTGCCAGCAGCTTAGGGTTTACAGGAAACTATGGCTACACCTTC	CASSLGFTGNYGYTF
-	TRBJ1-2	TRBV5-4	-	TGTGCCAGCAGTTCGACCGGGAACTATGGCTACACCTTC	CASSSTGNYGYTF
-	TRBJ1-2	TRBV1	few	TGCACCAGCAGCCAAGAGACAGGGGACGGCTACACCTTC	CTSSQETGDGYTF
-	TRBJ2-7	TRBV5-1	-	TGCGCCAGCAGCTTGGGGACAGCCACTAGGTACGAGCAGTACTTC	CASSLGTATRYEQYF
-	TRBJ2-2	TRBV5-1	few	TGCGCCAGCAGCCAAAACACCGGGGAGCTGTTTTTT	CASSQNTGELFF
TRBD1	TRBJ2-1	TRBV28	-	TGTGCCAGCAGTTCCACAGGGGGCAGAATGGATGAGCAGTTCTTC	CASSSTGGRMDEQFF
TRBD1	TRBJ1-4	TRBV3-1/TRBV3-2	few	TGTGCCAGCAGCCGCGGGACAGGGGGGGGAAAACTGTTTTTT	CASSRGTGGGKLFF
TRBD1	TRBJ1-6	TRBV15	-	TGTGCCACCAGCAGATCCGGGACAGGGAATTCACCCCTCCACTTT	CATSRSGTGNSPLHF
-	TRBJ1-6	TRBV28	few	TGTGCCAGCAGTACAATTAGCAACCGGGGGTATAATTCACCCCTCCACTTT	CASSTISNRGYNSPLHF
TRBD1	TRBJ1-5	TRBV12-3/TRBV12-4	-	TGTGCCAGCAGTGGGACAGGGAACCAGCCCCAGCATTTT	CASSGTGNQPQHF
-	TRBJ1-1	TRBV3-1/TRBV3-2	-	TGTGCCAGCAGCCCACCTCGGAGGAACACTGAAGCTTTCTTT	CASSPPRRNTEAFF
-	TRBJ1-5	TRBV7-2	-	TGTGCCAGCAGCGCGGGGGCAGGGCGCGCTCAGCCCCAGCATTTT	CASSAGAGRAQPQHF
-	TRBJ1-1	TRBV4-1	once	TGCGCCAGCAGCCAAGGGGTAGGAGGCGGCACTGAAGCTTTCTTT	CASSQGVGGGTEAFF
-	TRBJ2-7	TRBV7-2	-	TGTGCCAGCAGCCCCATGCACGGGACCTACGAGCAGTACTTC	CASSPMHGTYEQYF
-	TRBJ1-1	TRBV6-5	-	TGTGCCAGCAGGCGCCCGGGAGGGAAAGCAGCTTTCTTT	CASRRPGGKAAFF
TRBD2	TRBJ2-5	TRBV5-1	-	TGCGCCAGCAGCTTGGGGACTAGCGGGGGGACCCAAGAGACCCAGTACTTC	CASSLGTSGGTQETQYF
-	TRBJ1-2	TRBV10-3	-	TGTGCCATCAGTGAGGGGGCAGGGGATGGCTACACCTTC	CAISEGAGDGYTF
-	TRBJ1-5	TRBV5-3	-	TGTGCCAGAAGCTTGGGCCAAGCGAGACAGCTAGTATGGCCCCAGCATTTT	CARSLGQARQLVWPQHF
TRBD1	TRBJ1-3	TRBV11-2	few	TGTGCCAGCAGCTTAACCGGGACAGGGCACTCTGGAAACACCATATATTTT	CASSLTGTGHSGNTIYF
-	TRBJ1-6	TRBV12-3/TRBV12-4	-	TGTGCCAGCAGTTTCCAGGGAGGTTCACCCCTCCACTTT	CASSFQGGSPLHF
TRBD1	TRBJ2-2	TRBV12-5	few	TGTGCTAGTGGTCCGGGGACAGGGGCCGGGGAGCTGTTTTTT	CASGPGTGAGELFF
TRBD1	TRBJ2-1	TRBV19	-	TGTGCCAGCGCGGACAGGAACAATGAGCAGTTCTTC	CASADRNNEQFF
-	TRBJ1-2	TRBV6-5	-	TGTGCCAGCACTCTGACAGCTAACTATGGCTACACCTTC	CASTLTANYGYTF
TRBD2	TRBJ2-7	TRBV6-5	once	TGTGCCAGCACGTCACTAGCGGGGGTCGAGCAGTACTTC	CASTSLAGVEQYF
TRBD1	TRBJ1-2	TRBV12-3/TRBV12-4	-	TGTGCTAGCAGCATAGGGACAGGTGGCTACACCTTC	CASSIGTGGYTF
TRBD1	TRBJ1-3	TRBV11-2	-	TGTGCCAGCAGCGCCCTTAGGGACAGTGGAAACACCATATATTTT	CASSALRDSGNTIYF
TRBD1	TRBJ2-1	TRBV7-2	-	TGTGCCAGCAGCCCTAAGGTGGGGACAGGGGGCCATGAGCAGTTCTTC	CASSPKVGTGGHEQFF
-	TRBJ1-5	TRBV9	-	TGTGCCAGCAGCGTAGGTCCCGGTCAGCCCCAGCATTTT	CASSVGPGQPQHF
-	TRBJ2-3	TRBV6-4	once	TGTGCCAGCAGTGAGGGGCGAGCAGCAGATACGCAGTATTTT	CASSEGRAADTQYF
TRBD1	TRBJ1-5	TRBV10-2	-	TGCGCCAGCAGGATCTTGGACAGGGGGTATAGCAATCAGCCCCAGCATTTT	CASRILDRGYSNQPQHF
TRBD1	TRBJ2-7	TRBV2	-	TGTGCCAGCAACGGACAGGTGACCCTCTACGAGCAGTACTTC	CASNGQVTLYEQYF